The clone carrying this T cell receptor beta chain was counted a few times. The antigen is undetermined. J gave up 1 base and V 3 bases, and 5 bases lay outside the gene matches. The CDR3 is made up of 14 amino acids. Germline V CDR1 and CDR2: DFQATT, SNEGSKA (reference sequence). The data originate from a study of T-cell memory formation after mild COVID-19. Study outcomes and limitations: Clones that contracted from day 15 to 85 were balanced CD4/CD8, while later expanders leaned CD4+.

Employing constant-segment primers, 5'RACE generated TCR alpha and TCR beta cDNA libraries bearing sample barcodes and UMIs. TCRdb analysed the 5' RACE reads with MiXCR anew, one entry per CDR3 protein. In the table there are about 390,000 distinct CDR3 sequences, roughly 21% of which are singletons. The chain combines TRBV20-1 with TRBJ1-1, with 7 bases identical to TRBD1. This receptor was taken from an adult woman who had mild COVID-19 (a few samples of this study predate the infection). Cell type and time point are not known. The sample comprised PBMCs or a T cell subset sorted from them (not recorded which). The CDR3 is CSARVGQTNTEAFF. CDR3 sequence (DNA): TGCAGTGCTAGGGTGGGACAGACGAACACTGAAGCTTTCTTT.